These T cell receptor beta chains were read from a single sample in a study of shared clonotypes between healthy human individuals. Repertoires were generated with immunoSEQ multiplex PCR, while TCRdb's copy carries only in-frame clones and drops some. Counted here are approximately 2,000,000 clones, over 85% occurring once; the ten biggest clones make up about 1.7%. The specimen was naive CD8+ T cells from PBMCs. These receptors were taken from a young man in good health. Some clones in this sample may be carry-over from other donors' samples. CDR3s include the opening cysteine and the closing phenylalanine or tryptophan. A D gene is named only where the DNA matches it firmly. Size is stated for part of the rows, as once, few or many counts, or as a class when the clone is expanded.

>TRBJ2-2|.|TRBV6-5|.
TGTGCCAGCAGAGGGACTGTGACCGGGGAGCTGTTTTTT
CASRGTVTGELFF
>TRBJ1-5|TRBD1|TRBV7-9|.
TGTGCCAGCAGCGGGGGACAGAGCAATCAGCCCCAGCATTTT
CASSGGQSNQPQHF
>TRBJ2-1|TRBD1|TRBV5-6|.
TGTGCCAGCAGCTTGGCCGCGACAGGGGGCGGTCGGGATGAGCAGTTCTTC
CASSLAATGGGRDEQFF
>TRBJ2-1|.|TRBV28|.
TGTGCCAGCAGTTTAGAGGGGAATGAGCAGTTCTTC
CASSLEGNEQFF
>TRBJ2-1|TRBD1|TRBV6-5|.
TGTGCCAGCAGTTTTTCAGGGGGTGAGCAGTTCTTC
CASSFSGGEQFF
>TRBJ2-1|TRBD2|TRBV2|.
TGTGCCAGCAACCCGGGACTAGCGGGAAGTGGGGAGCAGTTCTTC
CASNPGLAGSGEQFF
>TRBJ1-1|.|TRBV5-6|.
TGTGCCAGCAGCTTAGGGTGGGGGACTGAAGCTTTCTTT
CASSLGWGTEAFF
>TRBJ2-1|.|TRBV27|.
TGTGCCAGCAGTTTAAGGGCCCGTCAGGAGCAGTTCTTC
CASSLRARQEQFF
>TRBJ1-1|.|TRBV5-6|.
TGTGCCAGCAGCCAATCAGGGTTCACTGAAGCTTTCTTT
CASSQSGFTEAFF
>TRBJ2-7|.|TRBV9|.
TGTGCCAGCAGCGGGGGGCCCCGACTAGACCACGAGCAGTACTTC
CASSGGPRLDHEQYF
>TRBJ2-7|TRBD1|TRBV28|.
TGTGCCAGCAGAACACCGGGACAGGTCGTAGGGGAGCAGTACTTC
CASRTPGQVVGEQYF
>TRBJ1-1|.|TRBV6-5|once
TGTGCCAGCAGAAAGGAGGGCACTGAAGCTTTCTTT
CASRKEGTEAFF
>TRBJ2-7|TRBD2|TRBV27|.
TGTGCCAGCAGTCCCTCCCGGGGGGAAAGCTCCTACGAGCAGTACTTC
CASSPSRGESSYEQYF
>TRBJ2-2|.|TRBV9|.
TGTGCCAGCAGCGGACCGCAGGGAGTGCGATCCACCGGGGAGCTGTTTTTT
CASSGPQGVRSTGELFF
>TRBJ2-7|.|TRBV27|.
TGTGCCAGCAGTTGGGGCGGGCTTGCCTACGAGCAGTACTTC
CASSWGGLAYEQYF
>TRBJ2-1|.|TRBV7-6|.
TGTGCCAGCAGCTTAGGGCATGGGGGGAATCCAATGCATGAGCAGTTCTTC
CASSLGHGGNPMHEQFF
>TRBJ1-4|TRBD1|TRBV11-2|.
TGTGCCAGCAGCTTAGGACTGACAGGGGAAAAACTGTTTTTT
CASSLGLTGEKLFF
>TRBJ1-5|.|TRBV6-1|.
TGTGCCAGCAGTGAAGGTTGGCAGCAAAATCAGCCCCAGCATTTT
CASSEGWQQNQPQHF
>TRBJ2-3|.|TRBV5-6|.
TGTGCCAGCAGTAATACCTACACAGATACGCAGTATTTT
CASSNTYTDTQYF
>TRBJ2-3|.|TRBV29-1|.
TGCAGCGTTGAGGGCCACACAGATACGCAGTATTTT
CSVEGHTDTQYF
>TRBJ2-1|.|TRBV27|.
TGTGCCAGCAGTCAACGGGATACCTACAATGAGCAGTTCTTC
CASSQRDTYNEQFF
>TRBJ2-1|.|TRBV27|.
TGTGCCAGCAGTTTATCGAACGACAGGTACAATGAGCAGTTCTTC
CASSLSNDRYNEQFF
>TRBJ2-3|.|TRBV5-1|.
TGCGCCAGCAGCTTGGAGCCTTTCCTCGGAGATACGCAGTATTTT
CASSLEPFLGDTQYF
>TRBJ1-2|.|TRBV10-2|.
TGCGCCAGCAGTGAGCACAGGGTTGACTATGGCTACACCTTC
CASSEHRVDYGYTF
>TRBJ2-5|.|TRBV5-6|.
TGTGCCAGCAGCTTGGGAGGGGGGCTGGAGACCCAGTACTTC
CASSLGGGLETQYF
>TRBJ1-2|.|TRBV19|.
TGTGCCAGTGCACCAGGGCCATATAACTATGGCTACACCTTC
CASAPGPYNYGYTF
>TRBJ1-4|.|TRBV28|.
TGTGCCACGAGGGGGGAAGACAAAGGGTACGAAAAACTGTTTTTT
CATRGEDKGYEKLFF